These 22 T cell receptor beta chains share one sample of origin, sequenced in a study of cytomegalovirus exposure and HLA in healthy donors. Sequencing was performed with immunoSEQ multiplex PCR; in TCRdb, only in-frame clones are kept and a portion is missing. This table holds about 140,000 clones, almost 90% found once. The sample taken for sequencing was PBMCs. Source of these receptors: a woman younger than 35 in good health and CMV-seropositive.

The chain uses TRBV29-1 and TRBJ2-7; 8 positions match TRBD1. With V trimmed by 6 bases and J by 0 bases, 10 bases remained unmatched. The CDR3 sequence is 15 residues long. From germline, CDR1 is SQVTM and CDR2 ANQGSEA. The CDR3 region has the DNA TGCAGCGTACTCACCCGGGACAGGTTCTCCTACGAGCAGTACTTC. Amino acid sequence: CSVLTRDRFSYEQYF.

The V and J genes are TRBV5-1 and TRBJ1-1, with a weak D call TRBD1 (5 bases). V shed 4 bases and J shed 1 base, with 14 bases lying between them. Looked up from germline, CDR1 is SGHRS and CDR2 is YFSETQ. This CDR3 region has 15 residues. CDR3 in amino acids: CASSPKPGQNTEAFF. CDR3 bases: TGCGCCAGCAGCCCTAAACCAGGGCAGAACACTGAAGCTTTCTTT.

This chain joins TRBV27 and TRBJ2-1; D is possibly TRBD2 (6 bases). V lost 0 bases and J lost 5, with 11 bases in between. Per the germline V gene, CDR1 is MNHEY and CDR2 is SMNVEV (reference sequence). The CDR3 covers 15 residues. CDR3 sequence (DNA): TGTGCCAGCAGTTTATCCCTCGGGAGCAACAATGAGCAGTTCTTC. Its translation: CASSLSLGSNNEQFF.

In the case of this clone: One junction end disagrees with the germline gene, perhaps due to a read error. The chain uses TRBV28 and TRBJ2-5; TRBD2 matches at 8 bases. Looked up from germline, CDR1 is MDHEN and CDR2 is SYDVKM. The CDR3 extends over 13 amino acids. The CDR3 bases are TGTGCCTGCAGACTAGCGCCGGCGGGGACCCAGTACTTC. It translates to CACRLAPAGTQYF.

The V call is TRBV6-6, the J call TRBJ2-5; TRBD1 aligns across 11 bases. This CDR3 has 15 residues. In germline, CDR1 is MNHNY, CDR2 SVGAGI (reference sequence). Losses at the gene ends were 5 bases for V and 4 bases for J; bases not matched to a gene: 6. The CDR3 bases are TGTGCCAGCAGTAGACCGGGACAGGGGGTAGAGACCCAGTACTTC. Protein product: CASSRPGQGVETQYF.

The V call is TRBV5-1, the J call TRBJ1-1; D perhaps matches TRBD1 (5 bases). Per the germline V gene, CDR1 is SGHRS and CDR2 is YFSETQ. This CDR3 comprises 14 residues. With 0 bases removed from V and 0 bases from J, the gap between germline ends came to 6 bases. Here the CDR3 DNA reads TGCGCCAGCAGCTTGGAGGGGATGAACACTGAAGCTTTCTTT. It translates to CASSLEGMNTEAFF.

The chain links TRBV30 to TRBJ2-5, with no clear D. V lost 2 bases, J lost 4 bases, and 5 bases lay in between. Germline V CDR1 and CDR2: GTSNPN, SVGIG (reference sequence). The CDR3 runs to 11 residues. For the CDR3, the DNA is TGTGCCTGGAGTAGCTCAGAGACCCAGTACTTC. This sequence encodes CAWSSSETQYF.

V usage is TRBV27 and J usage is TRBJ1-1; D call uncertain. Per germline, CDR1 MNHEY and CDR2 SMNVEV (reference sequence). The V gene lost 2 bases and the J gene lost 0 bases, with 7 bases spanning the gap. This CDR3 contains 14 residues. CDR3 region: CASSLGQMNTEAFF. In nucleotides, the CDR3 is TGTGCCAGCAGTTTAGGGCAGATGAACACTGAAGCTTTCTTT.

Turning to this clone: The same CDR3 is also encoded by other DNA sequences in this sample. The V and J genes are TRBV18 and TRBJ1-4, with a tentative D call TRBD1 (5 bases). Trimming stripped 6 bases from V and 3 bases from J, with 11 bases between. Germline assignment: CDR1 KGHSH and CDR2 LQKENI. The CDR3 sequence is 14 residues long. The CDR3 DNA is TGTGCCAGCTCGCGGCAGGGTTCTAATGAAAAACTGTTTTTT. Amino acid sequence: CASSRQGSNEKLFF.

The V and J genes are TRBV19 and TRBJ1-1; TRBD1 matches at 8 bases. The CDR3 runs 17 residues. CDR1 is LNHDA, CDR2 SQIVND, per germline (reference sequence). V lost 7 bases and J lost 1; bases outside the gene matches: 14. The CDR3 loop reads CASNGAPTGGRNTEAFF. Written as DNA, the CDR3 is TGTGCCAGTAATGGTGCCCCAACAGGGGGTAGGAACACTGAAGCTTTCTTT. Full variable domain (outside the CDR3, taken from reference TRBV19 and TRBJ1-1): DGGITQSPKYLFRKEGQNVTLSCEQNLNHDAMYWYRQDPGQGLRLIYYSQIVNDFQKGDIAEGYSVSREKKESFPLTVTSAQKNPTAFYLCASNGAPTGGRNTEAFFGQGTRLTVV.

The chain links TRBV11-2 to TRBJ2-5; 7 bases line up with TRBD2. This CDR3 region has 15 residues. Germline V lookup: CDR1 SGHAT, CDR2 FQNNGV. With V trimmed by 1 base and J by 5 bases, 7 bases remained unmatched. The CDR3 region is CASSLVGSGGETQYF. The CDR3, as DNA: TGTGCCAGCAGCTTAGTCGGCTCGGGAGGTGAGACCCAGTACTTC.

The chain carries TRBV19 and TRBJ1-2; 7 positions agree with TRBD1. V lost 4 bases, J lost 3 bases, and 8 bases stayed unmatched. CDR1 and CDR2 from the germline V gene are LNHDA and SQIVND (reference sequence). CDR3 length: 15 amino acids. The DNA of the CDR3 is TGTGCCAGTAGTACAACACGGGGACAGTACTATGGCTACACCTTC. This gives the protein CASSTTRGQYYGYTF.

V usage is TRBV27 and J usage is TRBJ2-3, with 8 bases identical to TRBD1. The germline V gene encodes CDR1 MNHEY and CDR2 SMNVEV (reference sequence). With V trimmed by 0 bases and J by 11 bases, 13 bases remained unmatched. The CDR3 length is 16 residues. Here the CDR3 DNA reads TGTGCCAGCAGTTTATCGGGAAGGGACAGGCCGACGAAGCAGTATTTT. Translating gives CASSLSGRDRPTKQYF.

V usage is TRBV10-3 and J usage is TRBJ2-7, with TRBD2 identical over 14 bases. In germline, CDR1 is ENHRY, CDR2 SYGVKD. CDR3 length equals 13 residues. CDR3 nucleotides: TGTGTTATCTCTGGACTAGCGGGAGGAGAGCAGTACTTC. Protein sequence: CVISGLAGGEQYF.

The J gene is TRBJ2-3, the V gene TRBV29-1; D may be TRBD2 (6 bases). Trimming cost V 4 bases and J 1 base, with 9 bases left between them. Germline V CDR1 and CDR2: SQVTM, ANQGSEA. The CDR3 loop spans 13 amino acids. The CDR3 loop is CSVGWGGTDTQYF. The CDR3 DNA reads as TGCAGCGTTGGTTGGGGGGGCACAGATACGCAGTATTTT.

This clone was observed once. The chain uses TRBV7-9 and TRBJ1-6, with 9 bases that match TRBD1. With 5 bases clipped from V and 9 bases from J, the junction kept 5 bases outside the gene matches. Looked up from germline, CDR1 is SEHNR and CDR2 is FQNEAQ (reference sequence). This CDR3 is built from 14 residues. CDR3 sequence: CASSPGQGGSPLHF. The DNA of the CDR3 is TGTGCCAGCAGCCCGGGACAGGGAGGTTCACCCCTCCACTTT.

CDR3: CASSQETGTGGETQYF. In nucleotides, the CDR3 is TGTGCCAGCAGCCAAGAAACCGGGACAGGGGGAGAGACCCAGTACTTC. The chain joins TRBV4-2 to TRBJ2-5; the match to TRBD1 covers 11 bases. The CDR3 is made up of 16 amino acids. The V segment lost 0 bases and the J segment 4 bases; nucleotides outside the gene matches: 4. Germline V gene data show CDR1 as LGHNA and CDR2 as YNFKEQ.

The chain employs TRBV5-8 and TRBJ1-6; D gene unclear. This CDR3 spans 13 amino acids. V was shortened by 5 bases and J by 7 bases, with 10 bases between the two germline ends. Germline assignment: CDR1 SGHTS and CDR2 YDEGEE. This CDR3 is CASRGSGNSPLHF. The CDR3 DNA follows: TGTGCCAGCAGAGGGTCGGGGAATTCACCCCTCCACTTT.

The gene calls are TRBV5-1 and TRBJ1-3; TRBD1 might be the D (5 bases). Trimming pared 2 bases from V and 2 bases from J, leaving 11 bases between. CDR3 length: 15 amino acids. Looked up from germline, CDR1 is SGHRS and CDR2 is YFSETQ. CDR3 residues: CASSFFSRAGNTIYF. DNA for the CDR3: TGCGCCAGCAGCTTTTTCAGCAGGGCTGGAAACACCATATATTTT. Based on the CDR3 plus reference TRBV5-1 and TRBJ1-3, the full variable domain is KAGVTQTPRYLIKTRGQQVTLSCSPISGHRSVSWYQQTPGQGLQFLFEYFSETQRNKGNFPGRFSGRQFSNSRSEMNVSTLELGDSALYLCASSFFSRAGNTIYFGEGSWLTVV.

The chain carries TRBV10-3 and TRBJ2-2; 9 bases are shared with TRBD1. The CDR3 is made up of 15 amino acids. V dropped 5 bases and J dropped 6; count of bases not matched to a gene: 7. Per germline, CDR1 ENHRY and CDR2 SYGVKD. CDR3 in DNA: TGTGCCATCAGTCTCCGGGACAGGGAGGCCGGGGAGCTGTTTTTT. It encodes CAISLRDREAGELFF.

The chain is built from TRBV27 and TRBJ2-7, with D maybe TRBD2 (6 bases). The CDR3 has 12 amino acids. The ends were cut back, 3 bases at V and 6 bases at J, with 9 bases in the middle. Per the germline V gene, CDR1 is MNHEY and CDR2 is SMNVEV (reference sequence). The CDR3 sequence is CASSLGGPEQYF. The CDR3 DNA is TGTGCCAGCAGTTTGGGGGGTCCCGAGCAGTACTTC.

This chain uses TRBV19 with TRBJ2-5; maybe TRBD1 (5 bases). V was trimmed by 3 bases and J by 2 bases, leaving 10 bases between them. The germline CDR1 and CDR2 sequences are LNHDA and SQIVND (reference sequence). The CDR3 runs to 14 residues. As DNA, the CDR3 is TGTGCCAGTAGTATTATAAACAGGCAAGAGACCCAGTACTTC. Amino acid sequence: CASSIINRQETQYF.